One and the same sample provided the 6 T cell receptor beta chains below, sequenced in a study of beta chain features in type 1 diabetes. Of the isolated RNA, all was reverse transcribed, and so the sequenced material was expressed TCRB transcripts. This table comes from immunoSEQ multiplex PCR, and its TCRdb copy is limited to in-frame clones, with some not included. The sample carries around 430,000 clones, 25% to 35% recorded once. The sequencing input was naive CD4+ T cells from blood. The receptors stem from a man aged 18 to 29 in good health.

This clone was seen a few times. This rearrangement joins TRBV19 to TRBJ2-2; 8 bases align to TRBD1. Per the germline V gene, CDR1 is LNHDA and CDR2 is SQIVND (reference sequence). V was pared by 7 bases and J by 4 bases, with 11 bases of the junction left unmatched. The CDR3 sequence is 16 residues long. CDR3 nucleotide sequence: TGTGCCAGTACTCTGGACAGGGAGAAAGGCACCGGGGAGCTGTTTTTT. Protein sequence: CASTLDREKGTGELFF.

CDR3 bases: TGTGCCAGCTCACCGGCGCGAGGGACCAACCAAGAGACCCAGTACTTC. Protein sequence: CASSPARGTNQETQYF. The chain recombines TRBV18 with TRBJ2-5; the D gene could be TRBD1 or TRBD2 (5 bases each). Trimming left V 3 bases short and J 0 bases short, with 14 bases between. CDR3 length equals 16 residues. Germline CDR1 reads KGHSH; CDR2 reads LQKENI.

The chain has TRBV30 and TRBJ1-2; D is possibly TRBD1 (6 bases). The CDR3 length is 14 residues. V was trimmed by 5 bases and J by 2 bases, leaving 15 bases between them. Looked up from germline, CDR1 is GTSNPN and CDR2 is SVGIG (reference sequence). The DNA of the CDR3 is TGTGCCTGGCGGAACAGGGATCGCAACTATGGCTACACCTTC. This translates into CAWRNRDRNYGYTF. Variable domain in full (rest from reference TRBV30 and TRBJ1-2): SQTIHQWPATLVQPVGSPLSLECTVEGTSNPNLYWYRQAAGRGLQLLFYSVGIGQISSEVPQNLSASRPQDRQFILSSKKLLLSDSGFYLCAWRNRDRNYGYTFGSGTRLTVV.

V and J are TRBV30 and TRBJ2-1; D unclear. Trimming pared 5 bases from V and 4 bases from J, leaving 15 bases between. The CDR3 extends over 14 amino acids. Germline CDR1 reads GTSNPN; CDR2 reads SVGIG (reference sequence). The CDR3 DNA sequence: TGTGCCTGGGGCAAGCGAAGGAAATACAATGAGCAGTTCTTC. It is translated as CAWGKRRKYNEQFF. Filled out from reference TRBV30 and TRBJ2-1, the complete variable domain reads SQTIHQWPATLVQPVGSPLSLECTVEGTSNPNLYWYRQAAGRGLQLLFYSVGIGQISSEVPQNLSASRPQDRQFILSSKKLLLSDSGFYLCAWGKRRKYNEQFFGPGTRLTVL.

The J gene is TRBJ2-3, the V gene TRBV7-8; D possibly corresponds to TRBD1 (5 bases). The CDR3 is 16 amino acids. V was cut by 1 base and J by 2 bases, with 13 bases left in between. The V gene's germline CDR1 is SGHVS and CDR2 FQNEAQ. The CDR3 DNA is TGTGCCAGCAGCTTAGAAGGGGTTGGGGCCACAGATACGCAGTATTTT. Its translation: CASSLEGVGATDTQYF.

This clone was seen more than once but under ten times. V usage is TRBV4-1 and J usage is TRBJ2-7; tentative D call: TRBD1 (5 bases). V dropped 2 bases and J dropped 2 bases, with 16 bases sitting between them. This CDR3 contains 16 residues. The germline CDR1 and CDR2 sequences are MGHRA and YSYEKL. The CDR3 loop is CASSQTLRAGTYEQYF. The CDR3 coding sequence is TGCGCCAGCAGCCAAACCCTCAGGGCCGGAACCTACGAGCAGTACTTC.